This T cell receptor (beta chain) was documented in a study of metastatic and nonmetastatic thyroid tumors. Study overall: Thyroid patients, malignant and benign, had repertoires compared across blood and tumor or nodule tissue.

All patients reached thyroid surgery having received no treatment beforehand. V gave up 8 bases and J gave up 6 bases, with 11 bases separating them. CDR1 LNHDA and CDR2 SQIVND come from the germline V gene (reference sequence). This CDR3 is built from 12 residues. Study processing details: Using the CDR3 differences seen across clinicopathological groups, the authors built a distant-metastasis classifier for papillary thyroid cancer, which was meant to discriminate distant-metastatic patients. TCRdb ran MiXCR on the PCR reads. TCRdb assigned the V and J calls; the authors' analysis was not used. The sample holds 7,000 or so clones, around a quarter seen once. This clone was observed at least ten times. Its antigen is as yet unknown. Points from the study as a whole: According to reports, the diversity of TCR beta was significantly higher in malignant thyroid tumors than in benign nodules, and this held in both blood and tumor samples.

The source is a male donor with papillary thyroid cancer or a benign thyroid nodule (not recorded which). Some clones in this sample may be carry-over from other donors' samples. The J gene is TRBJ2-1, the V gene TRBV19, with D unresolved. Sequenced input: adjacent normal tissue. CDR3 in amino acids: CASSDTFNEQFF. CDR3 DNA: TGTGCCAGTTCTGACACCTTCAATGAGCAGTTCTTC.